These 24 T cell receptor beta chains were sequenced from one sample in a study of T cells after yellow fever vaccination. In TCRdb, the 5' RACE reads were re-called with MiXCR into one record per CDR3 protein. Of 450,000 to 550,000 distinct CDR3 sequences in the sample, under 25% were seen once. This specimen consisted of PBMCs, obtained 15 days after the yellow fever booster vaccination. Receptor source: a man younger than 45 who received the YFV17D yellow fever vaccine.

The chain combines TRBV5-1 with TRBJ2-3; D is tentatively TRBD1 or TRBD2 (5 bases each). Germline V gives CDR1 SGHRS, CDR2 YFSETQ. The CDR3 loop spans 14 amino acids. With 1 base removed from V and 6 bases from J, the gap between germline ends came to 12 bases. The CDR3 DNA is TGCGCCAGCAGCTTGCAGACAGAGGGGGATACGCAGTATTTT. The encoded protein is CASSLQTEGDTQYF.

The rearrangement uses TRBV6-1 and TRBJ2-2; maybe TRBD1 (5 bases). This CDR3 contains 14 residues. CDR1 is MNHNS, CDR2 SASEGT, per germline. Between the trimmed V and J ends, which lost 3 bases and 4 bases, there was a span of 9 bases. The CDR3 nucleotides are TGTGCCAGCAGTGACCTTACAGGCACCGGGGAGCTGTTTTTT. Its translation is CASSDLTGTGELFF.

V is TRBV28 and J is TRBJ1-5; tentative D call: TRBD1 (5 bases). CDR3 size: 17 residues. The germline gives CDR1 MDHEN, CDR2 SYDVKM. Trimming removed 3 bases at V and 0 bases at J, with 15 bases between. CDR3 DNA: TGTGCCAGCAGTTTTGGGGGGAGGCTGTATAGCAATCAGCCCCAGCATTTT. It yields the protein CASSFGGRLYSNQPQHF. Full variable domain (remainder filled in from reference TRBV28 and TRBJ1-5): DVKVTQSSRYLVKRTGEKVFLECVQDMDHENMFWYRQDPGLGLRLIYFSYDVKMKEKGDIPEGYSVSREKKERFSLILESASTNQTSMYLCASSFGGRLYSNQPQHFGDGTRLSIL.

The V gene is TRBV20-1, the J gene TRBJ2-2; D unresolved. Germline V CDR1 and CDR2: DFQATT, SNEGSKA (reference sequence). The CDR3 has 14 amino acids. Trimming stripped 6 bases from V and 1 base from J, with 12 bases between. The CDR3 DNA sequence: TGCAGTGCGTTAGCTTTCGGGAACACCGGGGAGCTGTTTTTT. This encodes CSALAFGNTGELFF.

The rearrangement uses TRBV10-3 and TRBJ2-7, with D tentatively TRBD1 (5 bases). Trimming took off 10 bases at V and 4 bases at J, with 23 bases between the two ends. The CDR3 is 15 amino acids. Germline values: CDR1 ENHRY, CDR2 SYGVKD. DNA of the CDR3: TGTGCCACTCAGGCCGACGGCGACAGAGTGTACGAGCAGTACTTC. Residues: CATQADGDRVYEQYF.

CDR3 in amino acids: CASSDAGGTDTQYF. CDR3 coding DNA: TGCGCCAGCAGCGACGCGGGAGGCACAGATACGCAGTATTTT. The chain joins TRBV5-1 to TRBJ2-3; 7 positions agree with TRBD2. CDR1 and CDR2 (germline): SGHRS, YFSETQ. Trimming removed 4 bases from V and 1 base from J; junction bases left unmatched: 3. The CDR3 length is 14 residues.

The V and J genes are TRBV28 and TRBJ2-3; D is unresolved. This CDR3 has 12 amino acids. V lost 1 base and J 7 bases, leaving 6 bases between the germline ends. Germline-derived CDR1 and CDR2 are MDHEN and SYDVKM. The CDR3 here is CASSLSEHTQYF. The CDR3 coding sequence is TGTGCCAGCAGTTTATCCGAACATACGCAGTATTTT.

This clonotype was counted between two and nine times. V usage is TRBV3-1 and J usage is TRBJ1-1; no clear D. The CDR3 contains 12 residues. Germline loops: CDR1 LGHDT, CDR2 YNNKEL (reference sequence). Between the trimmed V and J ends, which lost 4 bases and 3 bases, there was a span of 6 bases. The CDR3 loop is CASSPRDTEAFF. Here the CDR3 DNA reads TGTGCCAGCAGCCCACGGGACACTGAAGCTTTCTTT.

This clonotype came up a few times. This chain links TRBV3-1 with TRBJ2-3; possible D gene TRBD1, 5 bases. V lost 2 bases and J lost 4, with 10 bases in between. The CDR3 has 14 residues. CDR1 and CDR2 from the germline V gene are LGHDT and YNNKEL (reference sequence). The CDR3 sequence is CASSQSGNPDTQYF. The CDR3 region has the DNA TGTGCCAGCAGCCAATCAGGGAACCCAGATACGCAGTATTTT.

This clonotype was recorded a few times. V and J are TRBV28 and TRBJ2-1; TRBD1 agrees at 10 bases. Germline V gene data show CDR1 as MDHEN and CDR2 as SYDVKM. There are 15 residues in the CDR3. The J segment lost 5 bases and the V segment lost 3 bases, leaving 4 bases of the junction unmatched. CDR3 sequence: CASSLPGQGNNEQFF. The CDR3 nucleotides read TGTGCCAGCAGTTTGCCGGGACAGGGGAACAATGAGCAGTTCTTC.

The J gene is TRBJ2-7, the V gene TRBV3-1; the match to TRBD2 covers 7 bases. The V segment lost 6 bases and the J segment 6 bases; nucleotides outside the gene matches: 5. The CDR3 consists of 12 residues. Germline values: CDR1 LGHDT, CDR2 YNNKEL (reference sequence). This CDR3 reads CASRSAGSEQYF. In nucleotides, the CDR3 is TGTGCCAGCAGGTCAGCGGGAAGCGAGCAGTACTTC.

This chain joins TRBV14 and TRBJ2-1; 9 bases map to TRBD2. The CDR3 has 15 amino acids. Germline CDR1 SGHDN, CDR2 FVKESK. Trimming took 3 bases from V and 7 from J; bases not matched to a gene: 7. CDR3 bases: TGTGCCAGCAGCCACAGAAGCGGGGGGTCAAATGAGCAGTTCTTC. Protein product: CASSHRSGGSNEQFF.

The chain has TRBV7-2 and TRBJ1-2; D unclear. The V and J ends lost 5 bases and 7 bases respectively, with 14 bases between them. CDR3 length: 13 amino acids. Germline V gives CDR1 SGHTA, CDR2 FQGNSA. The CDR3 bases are TGTGCCAGCAGCCAATTCCCGGAGGCTGGCTACACCTTC. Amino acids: CASSQFPEAGYTF. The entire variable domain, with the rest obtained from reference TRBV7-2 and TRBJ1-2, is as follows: GAGVSQSPSNKVTEKGKDVELRCDPISGHTALYWYRQSLGQGLEFLIYFQGNSAPDKSGLPSDRFSAERTGGSVSTLTIQRTQQEDSAVYLCASSQFPEAGYTFGSGTRLTVV.

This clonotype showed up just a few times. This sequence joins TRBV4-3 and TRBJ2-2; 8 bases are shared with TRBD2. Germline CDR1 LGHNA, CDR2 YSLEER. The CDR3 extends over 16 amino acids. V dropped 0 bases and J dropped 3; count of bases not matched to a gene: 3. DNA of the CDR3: TGCGCCAGCAGCCAAGAACCAGCGGGAGACACCGGGGAGCTGTTTTTT. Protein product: CASSQEPAGDTGELFF.

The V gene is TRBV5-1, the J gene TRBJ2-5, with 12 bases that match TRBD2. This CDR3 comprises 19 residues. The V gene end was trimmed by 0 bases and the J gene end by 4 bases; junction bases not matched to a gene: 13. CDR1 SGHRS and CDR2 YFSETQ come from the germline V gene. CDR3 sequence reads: CASSLGTGATSGRTETQYF. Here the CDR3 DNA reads TGCGCCAGCAGCTTGGGGACAGGTGCGACTAGCGGGAGAACAGAGACCCAGTACTTC.

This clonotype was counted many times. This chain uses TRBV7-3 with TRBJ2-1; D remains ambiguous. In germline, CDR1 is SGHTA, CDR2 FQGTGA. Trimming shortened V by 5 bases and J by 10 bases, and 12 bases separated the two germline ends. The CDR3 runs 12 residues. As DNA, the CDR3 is TGTGCCAGCAGCCTCACCGGGCGGGAGCAGTTCTTC. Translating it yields CASSLTGREQFF.

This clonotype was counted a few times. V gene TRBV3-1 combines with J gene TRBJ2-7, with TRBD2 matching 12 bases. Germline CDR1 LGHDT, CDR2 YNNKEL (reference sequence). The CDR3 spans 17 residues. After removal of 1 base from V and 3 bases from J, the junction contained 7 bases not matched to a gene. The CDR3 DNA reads TGTGCCAGCAGCCAAGCCGTGACTAGCGGGGGAAACTACGAGCAGTACTTC. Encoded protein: CASSQAVTSGGNYEQYF.

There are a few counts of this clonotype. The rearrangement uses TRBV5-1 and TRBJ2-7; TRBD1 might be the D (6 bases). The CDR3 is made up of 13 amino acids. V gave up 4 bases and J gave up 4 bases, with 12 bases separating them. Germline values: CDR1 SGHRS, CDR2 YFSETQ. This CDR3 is CASSDLTGYEQYF. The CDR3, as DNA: TGCGCCAGCAGCGACCTCACAGGGTACGAGCAGTACTTC. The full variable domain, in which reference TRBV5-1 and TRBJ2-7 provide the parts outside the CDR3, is KAGVTQTPRYLIKTRGQQVTLSCSPISGHRSVSWYQQTPGQGLQFLFEYFSETQRNKGNFPGRFSGRQFSNSRSEMNVSTLELGDSALYLCASSDLTGYEQYFGPGTRLTVT.

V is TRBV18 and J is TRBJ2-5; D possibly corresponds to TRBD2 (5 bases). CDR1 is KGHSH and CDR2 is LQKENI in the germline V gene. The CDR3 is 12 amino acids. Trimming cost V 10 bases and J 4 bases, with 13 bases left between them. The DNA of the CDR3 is TGTGCCACCAACGTAGGAGGAGAGACCCAGTACTTC. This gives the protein CATNVGGETQYF. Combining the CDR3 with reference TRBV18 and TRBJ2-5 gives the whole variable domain NAGVMQNPRHLVRRRGQEARLRCSPMKGHSHVYWYRQLPEEGLKFMVYLQKENIIDESGMPKERFSAEFPKEGPSILRIQQVVRGDSAAYFCATNVGGETQYFGPGTRLLVL.

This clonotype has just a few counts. CDR3 sequence: CAWSPRRASNTGELFF. The CDR3 bases are TGTGCCTGGAGTCCTAGACGGGCTTCGAACACCGGGGAGCTGTTTTTT. The chain has TRBV30 and TRBJ2-2; D not resolved. The CDR3 contains 16 residues. V gave up 2 bases and J gave up 0 bases, with 13 bases separating them. Germline CDR1 reads GTSNPN; CDR2 reads SVGIG (reference sequence).

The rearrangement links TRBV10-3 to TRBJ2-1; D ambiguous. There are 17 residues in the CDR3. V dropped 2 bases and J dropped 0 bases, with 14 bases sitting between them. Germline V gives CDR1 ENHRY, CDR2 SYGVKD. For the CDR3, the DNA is TGTGCCATCAGTGAGGGATTAGCCCAAAGCTCCTACAATGAGCAGTTCTTC. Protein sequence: CAISEGLAQSSYNEQFF.

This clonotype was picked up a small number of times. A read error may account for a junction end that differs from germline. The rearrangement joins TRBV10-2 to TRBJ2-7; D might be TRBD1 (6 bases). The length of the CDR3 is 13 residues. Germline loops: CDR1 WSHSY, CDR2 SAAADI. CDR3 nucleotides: TGCGCCAGCAGCCCCCGGGACACCGTTTATCCTAACTTC. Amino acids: CASSPRDTVYPNF.

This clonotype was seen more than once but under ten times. The CDR3 reads CASSVGGAIYNEQFF. CDR3 nucleotides: TGTGCCAGCAGTGTAGGGGGGGCGATCTACAATGAGCAGTTCTTC. This sequence joins TRBV2 and TRBJ2-1; tentative D call: TRBD2 (7 bases). The germline V gene encodes CDR1 SNHLY and CDR2 FYNNEI. The CDR3 sequence is 15 residues long. The germline V and J ends were trimmed by 4 bases and 3 bases, with 13 bases remaining between them.

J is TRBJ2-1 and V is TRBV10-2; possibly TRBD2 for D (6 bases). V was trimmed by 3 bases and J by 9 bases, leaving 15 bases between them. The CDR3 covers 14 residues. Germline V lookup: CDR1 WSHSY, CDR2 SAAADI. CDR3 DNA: TGCGCCAGCAGTGACGGAGGGAACCTAAGTGAGCAGTTCTTC. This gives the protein CASSDGGNLSEQFF.